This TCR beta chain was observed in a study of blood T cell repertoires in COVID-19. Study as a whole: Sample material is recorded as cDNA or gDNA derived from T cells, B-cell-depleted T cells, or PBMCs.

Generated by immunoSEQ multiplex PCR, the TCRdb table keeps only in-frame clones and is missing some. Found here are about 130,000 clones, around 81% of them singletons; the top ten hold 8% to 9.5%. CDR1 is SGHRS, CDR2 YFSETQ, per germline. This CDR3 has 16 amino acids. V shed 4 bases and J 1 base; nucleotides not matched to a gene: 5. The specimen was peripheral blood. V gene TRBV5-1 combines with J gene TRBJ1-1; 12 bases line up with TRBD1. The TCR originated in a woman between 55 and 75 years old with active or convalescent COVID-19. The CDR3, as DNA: TGCGCCAGCAGCCAGGGACAGGGGGCAGGGAACACTGAAGCTTTCTTT. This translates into CASSQGQGAGNTEAFF.